This record looks at one T cell receptor (beta chain) sequence and its context. This sample was included in a study of blood T cell repertoires in COVID-19. For the study at large: Sites across the United States, Italy and Spain contributed samples from acute and convalescent COVID-19. PBMCs, B-cell-depleted T cells, or T cells provided the cDNA or gDNA that made up the material.

The repertoire was sequenced with immunoSEQ multiplex PCR; TCRdb's copy has only in-frame clones and lacks some. The data contain more than 85,000 clones, roughly 84% of them seen just once; the ten biggest clones take up 4% to 5.5%. The receptor was isolated from a human donor in a cohort sampled during active COVID-19. Sequenced: peripheral blood.

This chain's CDR3 is CATSSGAYEQYF. DNA for the CDR3: TGTGCCACCAGCAGCGGGGCCTACGAGCAGTACTTC. V is TRBV15 and J is TRBJ2-7; TRBD2 is a possible D gene (5 bases). Trimming took off 3 bases at V and 2 bases at J, with 5 bases between the two ends. The germline gives CDR1 LNHNV, CDR2 YYDKDF (reference sequence). The length of the CDR3 is 12 residues.